Each of the 15 T cell receptor beta chains below was sequenced from the same sample in a study of cytomegalovirus exposure and HLA in healthy donors. Clones were sequenced by immunoSEQ multiplex PCR, and TCRdb holds only the in-frame ones, with some missing. The sample consists of 95,000 to 150,000 clones, around 90% of them appearing once. Sample: PBMCs. The receptors were sampled from a woman between 18 and 29 years old in good health and CMV-seronegative.

This clone was detected a few times. This rearrangement joins TRBV6-1 to TRBJ2-2; D uncertain. The CDR3 contains 16 residues. V lost 2 bases, J lost 6 bases, and 16 bases lay in between. Per the germline V gene, CDR1 is MNHNS and CDR2 is SASEGT. CDR3 loop: CASSESLIVRSGELFF. For the CDR3, the DNA is TGTGCCAGCAGTGAATCTTTGATAGTGAGGTCCGGGGAGCTGTTTTTT.

The chain has TRBV5-6 and TRBJ1-1; 11 positions agree with TRBD1. Germline V CDR1 and CDR2: SGHDT, YYEEEE. The V segment lost 4 bases and the J segment 0 bases; nucleotides outside the gene matches: 8. CDR3 length: 17 residues. CDR3 bases: TGTGCCAGCAGCCCAGGGGACAGGGGGGTCATGAACACTGAAGCTTTCTTT. Amino acids: CASSPGDRGVMNTEAFF.

V gene TRBV5-1 combines with J gene TRBJ2-3; TRBD2 matches 11 bases. Germline assignment: CDR1 SGHRS and CDR2 YFSETQ. The CDR3 totals 18 residues. J was trimmed by 2 bases and V by 3 bases; bases with no gene match: 11. The CDR3 spells CASSSRLAGRGLTDTQYF. CDR3 DNA: TGCGCCAGCAGCTCCCGACTAGCGGGGCGGGGACTCACAGATACGCAGTATTTT.

The chain carries TRBV10-3 and TRBJ2-7; D call uncertain. CDR1 ENHRY and CDR2 SYGVKD come from the germline V gene. The CDR3 spans 13 residues. Trimming left V 5 bases short and J 1 base short, with 9 bases between. The CDR3 spells CAISSTGSYEQYF. DNA for the CDR3: TGTGCCATCAGTAGCACCGGTTCCTACGAGCAGTACTTC.

V and J are TRBV5-1 and TRBJ2-6; maybe TRBD1 (5 bases). The CDR3 length is 16 residues. Germline CDR1 SGHRS, CDR2 YFSETQ. Trimming cost V 3 bases and J 2 bases, with 12 bases left between them. The DNA for the CDR3 is TGCGCCAGCAGCTCACGACAGACCCCTGGGGCCAACGTCCTGACTTTC. Its translation is CASSSRQTPGANVLTF.

CDR3 coding DNA: TGTGCCAGCAGCTTTATTAGCGGGGACGGGGAGCTGTTTTTT. As protein: CASSFISGDGELFF. The V call is TRBV13, the J call TRBJ2-2; 8 positions agree with TRBD2. There are 14 residues in the CDR3. CDR1 and CDR2 from the germline V gene are PRHDT and FYEKMQ (reference sequence). The trim removed 3 bases at V and 7 bases at J, leaving 4 bases unmatched. The full variable domain, rest sourced from reference TRBV13 and TRBJ2-2, is AAGVIQSPRHLIKEKRETATLKCYPIPRHDTVYWYQQGPGQDPQFLISFYEKMQSDKGSIPDRFSAQQFSDYHSELNMSSLELGDSALYFCASSFISGDGELFFGEGSRLTVL.

The V and J genes are TRBV19 and TRBJ2-2, with TRBD1 matching 7 bases. The germline V gene encodes CDR1 LNHDA and CDR2 SQIVND (reference sequence). The CDR3 spans 14 residues. The CDR3 nucleotides read TGTGCTATCGGACAGGCAGGTAGAACCGGGGAGCTGTTTTTT. It translates to CAIGQAGRTGELFF.

The chain employs TRBV5-1 and TRBJ2-5; 8 nucleotides match TRBD1. The CDR3 is made up of 14 amino acids. The germline CDR1 and CDR2 sequences are SGHRS and YFSETQ. The J segment lost 4 bases and the V segment lost 1 base, leaving 3 bases of the junction unmatched. CDR3 region: CASSLPGGSETQYF. In nucleotides, the CDR3 is TGCGCCAGCAGCTTGCCAGGGGGCTCAGAGACCCAGTACTTC.

This clone was picked up a small number of times. The chain couples TRBV11-2 to TRBJ2-7; 15 nucleotides agree with TRBD2. V gave up 5 bases and J gave up 7 bases; unmatched junction bases: 6. CDR3 length: 15 residues. Germline CDR1 is SGHAT and CDR2 is FQNNGV. The CDR3 sequence is CASSTRTSGRGEQYF. Here the CDR3 DNA reads TGTGCCAGCAGCACCAGGACTAGCGGGAGGGGGGAGCAGTACTTC. Based on the CDR3 plus reference TRBV11-2 and TRBJ2-7, the full variable domain is EAGVAQSPRYKIIEKRQSVAFWCNPISGHATLYWYQQILGQGPKLLIQFQNNGVVDDSQLPKDRFSAERLKGVDSTLKIQPAKLEDSAVYLCASSTRTSGRGEQYFGPGTRLTVT.

This clone has only a few counts. This chain connects TRBV18 to TRBJ2-7; 8 positions match TRBD2. CDR3 length equals 15 residues. Looked up from germline, CDR1 is KGHSH and CDR2 is LQKENI. V gave up 6 bases and J gave up 3 bases; unmatched junction bases: 10. CDR3 DNA sequence: TGTGCCAGCTCTCATAGCGGGACCCGCAACTACGAGCAGTACTTC. Translating it yields CASSHSGTRNYEQYF.

The chain carries TRBV30 and TRBJ1-1; D perhaps matches TRBD1 (5 bases). The CDR3 length is 14 residues. The germline V gene encodes CDR1 GTSNPN and CDR2 SVGIG (reference sequence). With 0 bases removed from V and 4 bases from J, the gap between germline ends came to 12 bases. This chain's CDR3 is CAWSVVRGTTEAFF. The CDR3 DNA reads as TGTGCCTGGAGTGTGGTACGGGGGACCACTGAAGCTTTCTTT.

This sequence joins TRBV27 and TRBJ2-7; a weak D match, TRBD1 (7 bases). The V end was cut by 4 bases, the J end by 4 bases, with 26 bases between. Germline V gene lookup returns CDR1 MNHEY and CDR2 SMNVEV (reference sequence). The CDR3 length is 18 residues. In DNA form, the CDR3 reads TGTGCCAGCAGTTCGGGCAGGACAGGAAGAGCGGGTGGATACGAGCAGTACTTC. Protein: CASSSGRTGRAGGYEQYF.

This clone has just a few counts. The J gene is TRBJ1-1, the V gene TRBV7-2; D is unresolved. CDR1 and CDR2 from the germline V gene are SGHTA and FQGNSA. V was cut by 3 bases and J by 0 bases, with 11 bases left in between. The CDR3 runs 15 residues. The CDR3: CASSFPRGMNTEAFF. The DNA of the CDR3 is TGTGCCAGCAGCTTTCCGAGAGGCATGAACACTGAAGCTTTCTTT.

The V gene is TRBV7-9, the J gene TRBJ2-1; TRBD1 matches 8 bases. With V trimmed by 1 base and J by 7 bases, 6 bases remained unmatched. CDR1 is SEHNR, CDR2 FQNEAQ, per germline (reference sequence). The CDR3 spans 15 residues. CDR3 nucleotide sequence: TGTGCCAGCAGCTTAGATCAGGGGGCTCAGAATGAGCAGTTCTTC. As protein: CASSLDQGAQNEQFF.

The V call is TRBV5-1, the J call TRBJ1-4, with 9 nucleotides matching TRBD1. CDR1 is SGHRS and CDR2 is YFSETQ in the germline V gene. V lost 4 bases, J lost 10 bases, and 11 bases stayed unmatched. The CDR3 has 15 amino acids. CDR3: CASSPSGTGSGKLFF. CDR3 nucleotide sequence: TGCGCCAGCAGCCCCTCTGGGACAGGGTCTGGAAAACTGTTTTTT.